The next 10 T cell receptor beta chains were all read from a single sample in a study of blood T cell repertoires in COVID-19. Clones were read by immunoSEQ multiplex PCR, and TCRdb kept only the in-frame ones, dropping some. Here the sample spans some 490,000 clones, less than 90% being singletons. The sequencing sample was made of PBMCs or T cells enriched from blood (not recorded which). The receptors were sampled from a woman aged 60 to 75 who had recovered from COVID-19.

The chain combines TRBV5-4 with TRBJ1-5; 9 nucleotides match TRBD1. Germline CDR1 and CDR2: SGHNT and YYREEE (reference sequence). The CDR3 consists of 16 residues. The V and J ends lost 2 bases and 1 base, in that order; junction bases with no gene match: 4. The CDR3 reads CASSFMGQGSNQPQHF. As DNA, the CDR3 is TGTGCCAGCAGCTTTATGGGACAGGGAAGCAATCAGCCCCAGCATTTT. Full variable domain (remainder filled in from reference TRBV5-4 and TRBJ1-5): ETGVTQSPTHLIKTRGQQVTLRCSSQSGHNTVSWYQQALGQGPQFIFQYYREEENGRGNFPPRFSGLQFPNYSSELNVNALELDDSALYLCASSFMGQGSNQPQHFGDGTRLSIL.

The gene calls are TRBV11-2 and TRBJ1-2; D is possibly TRBD1 (6 bases). The CDR3 is made up of 13 amino acids. The germline gives CDR1 SGHAT, CDR2 FQNNGV. The ends were cut back, 5 bases at V and 6 bases at J, with 13 bases in the middle. The CDR3 DNA is TGTGCCAGCAGCCCAACAGGGTTTGATGGCTACACCTTC. This encodes CASSPTGFDGYTF.

This chain's CDR3 is CASSEGSHGSYEQYF. CDR3 sequence (DNA): TGTGCCAGCAGTGAAGGGAGCCACGGATCCTACGAGCAGTACTTC. The rearrangement links TRBV6-1 to TRBJ2-7; D call uncertain. This CDR3 has 15 amino acids. Germline CDR1 reads MNHNS; CDR2 reads SASEGT. V lost 1 base, J lost 1 base, and 11 bases lay in between.

In the case of this clone: This CDR3 is also generated by other DNA sequences in the sample. The rearrangement uses TRBV18 and TRBJ2-6; tentatively, D is TRBD1 (6 bases). CDR3 size: 16 residues. Trimming shortened V by 3 bases and J by 0 bases, and 9 bases separated the two germline ends. Germline CDR1 KGHSH, CDR2 LQKENI. The CDR3 sequence is CASSPGQPSGANVLTF. CDR3 sequence (DNA): TGTGCCAGCTCACCCGGACAGCCCTCTGGGGCCAACGTCCTGACTTTC. The full variable domain, completed using reference TRBV18 and TRBJ2-6, is NAGVMQNPRHLVRRRGQEARLRCSPMKGHSHVYWYRQLPEEGLKFMVYLQKENIIDESGMPKERFSAEFPKEGPSILRIQQVVRGDSAAYFCASSPGQPSGANVLTFGAGSRLTVL.

The gene calls are TRBV11-3 and TRBJ2-2; 8 bases line up with TRBD2. V lost 2 bases, J lost 4 bases, and 6 bases stayed unmatched. Germline CDR1 SGHNT, CDR2 YENEEA. The CDR3 runs to 16 residues. The CDR3 DNA reads TGTGCCAGCAGCTTAAGTTCGGGGGGGATCACCGGGGAGCTGTTTTTT. Translating gives CASSLSSGGITGELFF. Variable domain in full (rest from reference TRBV11-3 and TRBJ2-2): EAGVVQSPRYKIIEKKQPVAFWCNPISGHNTLYWYLQNLGQGPELLIRYENEEAVDDSQLPKDRFSAERLKGVDSTLKIQPAELGDSAVYLCASSLSSGGITGELFFGEGSRLTVL.

The chain employs TRBV2 and TRBJ2-1; 10 bases map to TRBD1. The V gene's germline CDR1 is SNHLY and CDR2 FYNNEI. Germline trimming cut 6 bases from V and 7 bases from J; bases unmatched to any gene: 9. The CDR3 is 15 amino acids. The CDR3 loop is CASSFPGTGVNEQFF. The CDR3 DNA is TGTGCCAGCAGCTTTCCGGGGACAGGGGTAAATGAGCAGTTCTTC.

In regard to this clone: This same CDR3 is encoded by further DNA sequences in the sample. The chain combines TRBV29-1 with TRBJ1-1; tentative D call: TRBD1 (6 bases). Trimming took off 3 bases at V and 2 bases at J, with 7 bases between the two ends. The length of the CDR3 is 12 residues. Germline loops: CDR1 SQVTM, CDR2 ANQGSEA. CDR3 in amino acids: CSVDRGNTEAFF. The CDR3 DNA reads TGCAGCGTTGACAGGGGTAACACTGAAGCTTTCTTT. The variable domain in full, completed from reference TRBV29-1 and TRBJ1-1, reads SAVISQKPSRDICQRGTSLTIQCQVDSQVTMMFWYRQQPGQSLTLIATANQGSEATYESGFVIDKFPISRPNLTFSTLTVSNMSPEDSSIYLCSVDRGNTEAFFGQGTRLTVV.

The sample holds a few counts of this clone. This sequence joins TRBV13 and TRBJ1-3, with D maybe TRBD1 (5 bases). This CDR3 region has 14 residues. The germline V gene has CDR1 PRHDT and CDR2 FYEKMQ (reference sequence). V lost 4 bases and J lost 0, with 7 bases in between. The chain's CDR3 is CASSWGVSGNTIYF. In DNA, the CDR3 is TGTGCCAGCAGCTGGGGGGTCTCTGGAAACACCATATATTTT.

V usage is TRBV5-1 and J usage is TRBJ2-7, with 7 bases matching TRBD1. Per germline, CDR1 SGHRS and CDR2 YFSETQ. V was clipped by 4 bases and J by 0 bases; unmatched bases: 7. The CDR3 loop spans 15 amino acids. The CDR3 reads CASSPRQGSSYEQYF. The CDR3 nucleotides read TGCGCCAGCAGCCCTCGACAGGGTTCCTCCTACGAGCAGTACTTC.

In DNA, the CDR3 is TGCGCCAGCAGCCAAGGTTCTCTAGCGGACAATGAGCAGTTCTTC. It yields the protein CASSQGSLADNEQFF. V usage is TRBV4-1 and J usage is TRBJ2-1; 7 nucleotides align to TRBD2. Germline assignment: CDR1 MGHRA and CDR2 YSYEKL. CDR3 length equals 15 residues. Trimming took 1 base from V and 5 from J; bases not matched to a gene: 5.